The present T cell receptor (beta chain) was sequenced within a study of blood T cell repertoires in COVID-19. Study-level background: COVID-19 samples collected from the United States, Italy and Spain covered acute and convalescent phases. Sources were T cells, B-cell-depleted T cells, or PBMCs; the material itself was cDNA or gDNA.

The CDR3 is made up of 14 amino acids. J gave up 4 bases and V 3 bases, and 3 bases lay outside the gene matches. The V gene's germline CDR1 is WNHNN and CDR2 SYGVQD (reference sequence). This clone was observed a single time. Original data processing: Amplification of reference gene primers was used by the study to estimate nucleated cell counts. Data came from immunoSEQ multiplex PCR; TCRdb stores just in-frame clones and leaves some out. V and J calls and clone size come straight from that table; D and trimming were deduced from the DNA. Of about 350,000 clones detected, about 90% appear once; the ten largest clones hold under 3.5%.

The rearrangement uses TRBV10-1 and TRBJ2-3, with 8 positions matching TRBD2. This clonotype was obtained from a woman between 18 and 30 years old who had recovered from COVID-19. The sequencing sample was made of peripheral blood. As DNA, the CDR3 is TGCGCCAGCAGTGAATCAGCGGGGGCAGATACGCAGTATTTT. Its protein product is CASSESAGADTQYF.